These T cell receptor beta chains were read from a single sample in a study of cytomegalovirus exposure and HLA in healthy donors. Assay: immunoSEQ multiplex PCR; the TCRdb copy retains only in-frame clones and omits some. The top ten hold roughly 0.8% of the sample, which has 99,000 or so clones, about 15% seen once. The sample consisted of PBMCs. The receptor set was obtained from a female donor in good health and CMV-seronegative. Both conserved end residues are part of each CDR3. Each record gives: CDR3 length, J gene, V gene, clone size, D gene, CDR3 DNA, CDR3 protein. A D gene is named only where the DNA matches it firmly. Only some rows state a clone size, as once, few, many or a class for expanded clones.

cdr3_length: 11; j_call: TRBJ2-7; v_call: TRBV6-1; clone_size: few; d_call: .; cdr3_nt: TGTGCCAGCAGTCTACTAGGCGAGCAGTACTTC; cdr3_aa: CASSLLGEQYF
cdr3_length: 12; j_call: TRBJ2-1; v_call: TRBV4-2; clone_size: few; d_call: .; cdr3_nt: TGTGCCAGCAGCCGCGTATACAATGAGCAGTTCTTC; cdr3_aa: CASSRVYNEQFF
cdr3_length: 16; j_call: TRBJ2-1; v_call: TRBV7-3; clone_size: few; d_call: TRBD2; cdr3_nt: TGTGCCAGCAGCTTAATGTCGGCTAGCGGGACCAATGAGCAGTTCTTC; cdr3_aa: CASSLMSASGTNEQFF
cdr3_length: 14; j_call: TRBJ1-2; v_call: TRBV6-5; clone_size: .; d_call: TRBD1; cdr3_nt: TGTGCCAGCAGCCCGGGGACAGTCAACTATGGCTACACCTTC; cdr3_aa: CASSPGTVNYGYTF
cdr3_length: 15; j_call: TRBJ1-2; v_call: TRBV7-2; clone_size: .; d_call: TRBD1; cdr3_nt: TGTGCCAGCAGCTTTACAGGGGGATATAACTATGGCTACACCTTC; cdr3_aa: CASSFTGGYNYGYTF
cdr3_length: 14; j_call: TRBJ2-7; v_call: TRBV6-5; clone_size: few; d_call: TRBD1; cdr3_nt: TGTGCCAGCAGTTATTTGGACAGGGCGGGGGAGCAGTACTTC; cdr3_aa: CASSYLDRAGEQYF
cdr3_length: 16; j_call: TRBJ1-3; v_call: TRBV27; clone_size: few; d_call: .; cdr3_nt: TGTGCCAGCATTGATTCCCCCGGGACACCCGGAAACACCATATATTTT; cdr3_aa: CASIDSPGTPGNTIYF
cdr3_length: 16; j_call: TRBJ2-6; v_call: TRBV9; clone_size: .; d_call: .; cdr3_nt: TGTGCCAGCGGGGGGACAGTCCTCTCAGGGGCCAACGTCCTGACTTTC; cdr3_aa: CASGGTVLSGANVLTF
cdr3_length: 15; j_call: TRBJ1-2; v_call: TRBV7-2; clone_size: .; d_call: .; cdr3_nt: TGTGCCAGCAGCTTAGCGGGAGGGTCTCACTATGGCTACACCTTC; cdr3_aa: CASSLAGGSHYGYTF
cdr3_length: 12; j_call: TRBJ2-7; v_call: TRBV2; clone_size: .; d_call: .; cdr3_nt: TGTGCCAGCAGCCTTACAGCCTACGAGCAGTACTTC; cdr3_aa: CASSLTAYEQYF
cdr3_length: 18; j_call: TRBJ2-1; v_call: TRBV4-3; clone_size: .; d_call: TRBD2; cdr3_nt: TGCGCCAGCAGCCAAGAGGGGGTACTAGCGGGGGCAAACAATGAGCAGTTCTTC; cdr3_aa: CASSQEGVLAGANNEQFF
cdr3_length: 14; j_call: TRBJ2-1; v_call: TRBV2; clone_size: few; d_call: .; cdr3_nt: TGTGCCAGCAGAGACAGGGGGCCTCTAGCGGGAGGAATCTTC; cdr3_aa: CASRDRGPLAGGIF
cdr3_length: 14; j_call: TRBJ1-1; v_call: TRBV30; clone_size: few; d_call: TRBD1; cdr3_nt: TGTGCCTGGAGGGGGACAGGGGAGTCGACTGAAGCTTTCTTT; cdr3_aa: CAWRGTGESTEAFF
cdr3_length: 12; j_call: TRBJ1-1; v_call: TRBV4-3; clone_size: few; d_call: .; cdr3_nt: TGCGCCAGCAGCCAAGGCGCTACTGAAGCTTTCTTT; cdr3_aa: CASSQGATEAFF
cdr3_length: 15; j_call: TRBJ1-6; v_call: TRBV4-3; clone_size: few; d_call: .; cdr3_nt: TGCGCCAGCAGCCGGGCCGGGGGGTCGAATTCACCCCTCCACTTT; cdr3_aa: CASSRAGGSNSPLHF
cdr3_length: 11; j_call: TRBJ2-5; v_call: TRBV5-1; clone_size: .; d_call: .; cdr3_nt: TGCGCCAGCAGATTACAAGAGACCCAGTACTTC; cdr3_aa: CASRLQETQYF
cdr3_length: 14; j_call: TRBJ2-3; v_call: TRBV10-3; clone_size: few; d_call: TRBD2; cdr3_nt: TGTGCCATCACTTCGACTAGCGGCACAGATACGCAGTATTTT; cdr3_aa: CAITSTSGTDTQYF
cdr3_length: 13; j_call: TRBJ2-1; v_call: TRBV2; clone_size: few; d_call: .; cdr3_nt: TGTGCCAGCAGGACGGGACTCCACAATGAGCAGTTCTTC; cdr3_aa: CASRTGLHNEQFF
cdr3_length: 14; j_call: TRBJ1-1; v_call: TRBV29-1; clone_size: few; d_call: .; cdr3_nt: TGCAGCGTGGGCCCCCGGTTGACAGACACTGAAGCTTTCTTT; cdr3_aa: CSVGPRLTDTEAFF
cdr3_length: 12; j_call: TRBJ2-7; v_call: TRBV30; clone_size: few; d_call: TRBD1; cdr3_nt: TGTGCCTGGACGACAGGGACCTACGAGCAGTACTTC; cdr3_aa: CAWTTGTYEQYF
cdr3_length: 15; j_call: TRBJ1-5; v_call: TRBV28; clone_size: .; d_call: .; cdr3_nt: TGTGCCAGCCTGTCGTACAGGGAGAGCAATCAGCCCCAGCATTTT; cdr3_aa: CASLSYRESNQPQHF
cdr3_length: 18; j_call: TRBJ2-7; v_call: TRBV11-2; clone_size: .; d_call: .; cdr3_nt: TGTGCCAGCAGCTTAGATCTGTTGCGCTCCTATATCTCCTACGAGCAGTACTTC; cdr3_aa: CASSLDLLRSYISYEQYF
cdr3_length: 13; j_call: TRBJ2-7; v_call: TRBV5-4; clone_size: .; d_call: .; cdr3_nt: TGTGCCAGCAGCTGGGGGGGCCCCGGCGAGCAGTACTTC; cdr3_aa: CASSWGGPGEQYF
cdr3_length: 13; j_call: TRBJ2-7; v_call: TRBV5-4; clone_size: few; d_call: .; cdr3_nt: TGTGCCAGCAGCTCCGGGGTATCCTACGAGCAGTACTTC; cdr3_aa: CASSSGVSYEQYF
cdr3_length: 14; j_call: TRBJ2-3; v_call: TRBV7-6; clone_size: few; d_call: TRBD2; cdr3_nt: TGTGCCAGCAAAGCTAGCGGTTTCACAGATACGCAGTATTTT; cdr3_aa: CASKASGFTDTQYF
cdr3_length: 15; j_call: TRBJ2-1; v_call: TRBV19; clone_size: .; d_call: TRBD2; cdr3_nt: TGTGCCAGTAGTAAGACTAGCGGGAGCTACAATGAGCAGTTCTTC; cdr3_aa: CASSKTSGSYNEQFF
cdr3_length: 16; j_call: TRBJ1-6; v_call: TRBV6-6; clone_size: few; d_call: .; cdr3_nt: TGTGCCAGCAGTTACTCCTCCAGGGATGGGGAATCACCCCTCCACTTT; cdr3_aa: CASSYSSRDGESPLHF
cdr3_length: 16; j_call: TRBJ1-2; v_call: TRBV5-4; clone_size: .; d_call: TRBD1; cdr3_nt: TGTGCCAGCAGCTTGGGTACAGGGGGCGCAGGCTATGGCTACACCTTC; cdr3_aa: CASSLGTGGAGYGYTF
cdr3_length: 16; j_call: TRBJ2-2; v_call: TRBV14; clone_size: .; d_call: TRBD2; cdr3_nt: TGTGCCAGCAGCCAAGGCGGGACTACTTATACCGGGGAGCTGTTTTTT; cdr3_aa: CASSQGGTTYTGELFF
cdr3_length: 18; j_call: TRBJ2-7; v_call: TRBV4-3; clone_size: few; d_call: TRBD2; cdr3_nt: TGCGCCAGCAGCCAAAGGCTCCCTTCTAGCGGGGGGACCTACGAGCAGTACTTC; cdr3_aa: CASSQRLPSSGGTYEQYF
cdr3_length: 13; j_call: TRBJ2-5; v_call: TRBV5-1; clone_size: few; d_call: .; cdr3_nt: TGCGCCAGCAGCTTGGGTAACCAAGAGACCCAGTACTTC; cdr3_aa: CASSLGNQETQYF